This entry features one TCR beta chain sequence. Here immunoSEQ multiplex PCR was the method, and the copy in TCRdb shows in-frame clones only, minus some. Found here are 140,000 to 150,000 clones, roughly 91% of them singletons; the top ten hold less than 3%. These data come from a study of blood T cell repertoires in COVID-19. On the study more broadly: Sources were T cells, B-cell-depleted T cells, or PBMCs; the material itself was cDNA or gDNA.

This CDR3 is 15 amino acids long. Trimming cost V 3 bases and J 6 bases; bases outside gene matches: 5. Germline V gene sequence: CDR1 LNHDA, CDR2 SQIVND (reference sequence). This receptor was obtained from a man aged 55 to 69 with active or convalescent COVID-19. The chain links TRBV19 to TRBJ1-6; 7 nucleotides align to TRBD1. The sample was peripheral blood. The CDR3: CASSMAGTVNSPLHF. CDR3 DNA sequence: TGTGCCAGTAGTATGGCCGGGACAGTTAATTCACCCCTCCACTTT.